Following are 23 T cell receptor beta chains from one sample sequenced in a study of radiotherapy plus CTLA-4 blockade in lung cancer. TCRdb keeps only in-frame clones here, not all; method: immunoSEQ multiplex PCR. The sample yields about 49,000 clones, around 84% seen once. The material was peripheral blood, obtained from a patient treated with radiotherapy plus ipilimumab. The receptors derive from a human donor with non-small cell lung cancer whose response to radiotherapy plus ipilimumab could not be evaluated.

The CDR3 region has the DNA TGTGCCAGCAGCTTGGGACAGGCTTTCTATGGCTACACCTTC. Amino acid sequence: CASSLGQAFYGYTF. The chain couples TRBV7-2 to TRBJ1-2, with TRBD1 matching over 8 bases. V shed 3 bases and J 4 bases; nucleotides not matched to a gene: 4. CDR1 and CDR2 from the germline V gene are SGHTA and FQGNSA. There are 14 residues in the CDR3.

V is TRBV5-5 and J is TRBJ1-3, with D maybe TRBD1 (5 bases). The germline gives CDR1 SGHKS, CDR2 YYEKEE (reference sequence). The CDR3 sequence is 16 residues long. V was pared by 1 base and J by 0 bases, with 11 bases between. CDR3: CASSLQGVSSGNTIYF. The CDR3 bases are TGTGCCAGCAGCTTGCAGGGCGTAAGCTCTGGAAACACCATATATTTT.

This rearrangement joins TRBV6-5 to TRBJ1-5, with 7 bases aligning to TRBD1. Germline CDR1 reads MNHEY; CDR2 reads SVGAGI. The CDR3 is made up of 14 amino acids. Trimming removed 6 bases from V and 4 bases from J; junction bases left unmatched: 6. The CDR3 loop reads CASSPTGPNQPQHF. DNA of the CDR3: TGTGCCAGCAGCCCGACAGGGCCAAATCAGCCCCAGCATTTT.

Here the CDR3 reads CASSLSHAGGPSLEQFF. For the CDR3, the DNA is TGTGCCAGCAGCTTAAGTCACGCGGGAGGGCCGAGTCTTGAGCAGTTCTTC. J is TRBJ2-1 and V is TRBV7-2, with TRBD2 identical over 9 bases. The CDR3 totals 17 residues. CDR1 and CDR2 (germline): SGHTA, FQGNSA. The V segment lost 2 bases and the J segment 9 bases; nucleotides outside the gene matches: 14.

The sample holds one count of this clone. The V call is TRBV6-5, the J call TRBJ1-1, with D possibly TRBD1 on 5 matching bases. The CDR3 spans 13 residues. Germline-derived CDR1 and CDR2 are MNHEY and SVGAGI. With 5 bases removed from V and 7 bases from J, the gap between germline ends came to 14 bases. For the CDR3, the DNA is TGTGCCAGCAGTCCCCCCGGGGGGATTGAAGCTTTCTTT. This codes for CASSPPGGIEAFF.

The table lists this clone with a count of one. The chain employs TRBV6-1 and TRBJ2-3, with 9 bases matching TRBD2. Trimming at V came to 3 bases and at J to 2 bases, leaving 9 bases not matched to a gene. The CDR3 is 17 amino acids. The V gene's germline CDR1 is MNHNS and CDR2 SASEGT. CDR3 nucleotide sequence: TGTGCCAGCAGTGACGGCGGGAGGGCCTCCTACACAGATACGCAGTATTTT. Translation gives CASSDGGRASYTDTQYF.

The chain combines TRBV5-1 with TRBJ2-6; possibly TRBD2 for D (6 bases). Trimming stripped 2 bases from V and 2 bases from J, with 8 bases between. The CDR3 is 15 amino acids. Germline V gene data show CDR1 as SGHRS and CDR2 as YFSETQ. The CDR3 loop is CASSFGGTGANVLTF. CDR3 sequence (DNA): TGCGCCAGCAGCTTTGGGGGGACTGGGGCCAACGTCCTGACTTTC.

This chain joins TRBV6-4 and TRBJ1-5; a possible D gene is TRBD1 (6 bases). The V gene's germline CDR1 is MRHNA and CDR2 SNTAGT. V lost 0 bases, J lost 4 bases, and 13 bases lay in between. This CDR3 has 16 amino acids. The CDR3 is CASSDSYRRGNQPQHF. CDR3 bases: TGTGCCAGCAGTGACTCGTACAGAAGGGGGAATCAGCCCCAGCATTTT.

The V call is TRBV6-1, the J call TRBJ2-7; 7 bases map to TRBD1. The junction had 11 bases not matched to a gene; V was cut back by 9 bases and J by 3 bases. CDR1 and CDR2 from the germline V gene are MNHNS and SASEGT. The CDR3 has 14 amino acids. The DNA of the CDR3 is TGTGCCAGTTCCCGACAGGGTGAAATCTACGAGCAGTACTTC. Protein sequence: CASSRQGEIYEQYF.

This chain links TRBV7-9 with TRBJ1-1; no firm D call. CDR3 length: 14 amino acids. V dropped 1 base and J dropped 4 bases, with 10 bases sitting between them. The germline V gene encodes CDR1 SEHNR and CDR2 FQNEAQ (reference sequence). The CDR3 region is CASSLVERATEAFF. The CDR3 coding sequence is TGTGCCAGCAGCTTAGTCGAGAGGGCCACTGAAGCTTTCTTT.

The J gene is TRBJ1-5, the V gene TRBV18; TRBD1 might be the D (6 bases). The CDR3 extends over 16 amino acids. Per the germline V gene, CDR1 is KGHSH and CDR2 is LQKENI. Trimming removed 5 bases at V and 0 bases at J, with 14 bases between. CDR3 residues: CASSAGGAGSNQPQHF. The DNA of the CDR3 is TGTGCCAGCTCAGCCGGGGGGGCGGGTAGCAATCAGCCCCAGCATTTT. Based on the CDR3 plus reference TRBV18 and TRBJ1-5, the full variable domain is NAGVMQNPRHLVRRRGQEARLRCSPMKGHSHVYWYRQLPEEGLKFMVYLQKENIIDESGMPKERFSAEFPKEGPSILRIQQVVRGDSAAYFCASSAGGAGSNQPQHFGDGTRLSIL.

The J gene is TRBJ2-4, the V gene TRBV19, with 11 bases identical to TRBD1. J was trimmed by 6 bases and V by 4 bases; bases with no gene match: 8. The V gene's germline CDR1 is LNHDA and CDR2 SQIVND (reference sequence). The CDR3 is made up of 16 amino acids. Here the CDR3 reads CASSTQSGTGGNIQYF. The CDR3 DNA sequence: TGTGCCAGTAGTACCCAGTCCGGGACAGGGGGAAACATTCAGTACTTC.

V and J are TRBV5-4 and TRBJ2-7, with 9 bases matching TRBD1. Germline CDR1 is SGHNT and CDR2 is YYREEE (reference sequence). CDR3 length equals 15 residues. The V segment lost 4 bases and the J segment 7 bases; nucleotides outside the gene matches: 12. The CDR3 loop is CASSTQAGTGFEQYF. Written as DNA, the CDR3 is TGTGCCAGCAGCACTCAGGCGGGGACAGGGTTTGAGCAGTACTTC.

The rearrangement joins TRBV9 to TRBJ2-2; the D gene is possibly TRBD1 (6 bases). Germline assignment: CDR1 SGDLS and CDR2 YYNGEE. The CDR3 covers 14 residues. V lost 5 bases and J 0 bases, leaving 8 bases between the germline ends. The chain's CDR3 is CASRGQTNTGELFF. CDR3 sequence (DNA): TGTGCCAGCAGAGGACAGACGAACACCGGGGAGCTGTTTTTT.

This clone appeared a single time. The CDR3, as DNA: TGTGCCAGCAGCTTAAAGACAGGTCCGAACACCGGGGAGCTGTTTTTT. It specifies CASSLKTGPNTGELFF. The chain couples TRBV7-2 to TRBJ2-2; a weak D match, TRBD1 (6 bases). The CDR3 contains 16 residues. Germline loops: CDR1 SGHTA, CDR2 FQGNSA. The V gene lost 2 bases and the J gene lost 0 bases, with 10 bases spanning the gap. Complete variable domain (other parts from reference TRBV7-2 and TRBJ2-2): GAGVSQSPSNKVTEKGKDVELRCDPISGHTALYWYRQSLGQGLEFLIYFQGNSAPDKSGLPSDRFSAERTGGSVSTLTIQRTQQEDSAVYLCASSLKTGPNTGELFFGEGSRLTVL.

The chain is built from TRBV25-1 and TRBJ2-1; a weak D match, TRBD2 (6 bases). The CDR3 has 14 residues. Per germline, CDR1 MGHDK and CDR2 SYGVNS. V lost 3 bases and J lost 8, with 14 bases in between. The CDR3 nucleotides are TGTGCCAGCAGTGAGTCCACAAGGAGGGATGAGCAGTTCTTC. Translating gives CASSESTRRDEQFF.

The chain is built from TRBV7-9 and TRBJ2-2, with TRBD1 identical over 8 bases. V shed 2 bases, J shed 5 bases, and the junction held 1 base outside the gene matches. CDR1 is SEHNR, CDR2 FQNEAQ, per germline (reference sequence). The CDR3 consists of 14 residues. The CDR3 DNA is TGTGCCAGCAGCTTACGACAGGGGACCGGGGAGCTGTTTTTT. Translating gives CASSLRQGTGELFF. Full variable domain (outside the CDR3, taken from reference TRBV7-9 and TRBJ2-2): DTGVSQNPRHKITKRGQNVTFRCDPISEHNRLYWYRQTLGQGPEFLTYFQNEAQLEKSRLLSDRFSAERPKGSFSTLEIQRTEQGDSAMYLCASSLRQGTGELFFGEGSRLTVL.

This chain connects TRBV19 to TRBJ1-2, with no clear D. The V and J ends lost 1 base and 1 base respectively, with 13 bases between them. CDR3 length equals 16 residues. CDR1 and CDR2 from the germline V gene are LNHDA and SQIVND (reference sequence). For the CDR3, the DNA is TGTGCCAGTAGTATAGGTGCAGGCACCCTTAACTATGGCTACACCTTC. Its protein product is CASSIGAGTLNYGYTF.

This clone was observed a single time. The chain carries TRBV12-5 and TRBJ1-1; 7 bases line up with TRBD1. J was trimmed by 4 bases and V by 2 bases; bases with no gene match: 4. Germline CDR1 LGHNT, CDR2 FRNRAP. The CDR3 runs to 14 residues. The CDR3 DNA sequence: TGTGCTAGTGGTTTGCAGGGGGGAGGCACTGAAGCTTTCTTT. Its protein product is CASGLQGGGTEAFF. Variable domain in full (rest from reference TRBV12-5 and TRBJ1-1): DARVTQTPRHKVTEMGQEVTMRCQPILGHNTVFWYRQTMMQGLELLAYFRNRAPLDDSGMPKDRFSAEMPDATLATLKIQPSEPRDSAVYFCASGLQGGGTEAFFGQGTRLTVV.

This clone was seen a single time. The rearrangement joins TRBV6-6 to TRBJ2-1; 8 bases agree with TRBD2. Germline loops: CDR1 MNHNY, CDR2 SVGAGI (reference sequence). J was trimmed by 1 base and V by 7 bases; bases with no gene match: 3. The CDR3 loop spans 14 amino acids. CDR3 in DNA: TGTGCCAGCAAACTAGCGGCGTCCTACAATGAGCAGTTCTTC. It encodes CASKLAASYNEQFF.

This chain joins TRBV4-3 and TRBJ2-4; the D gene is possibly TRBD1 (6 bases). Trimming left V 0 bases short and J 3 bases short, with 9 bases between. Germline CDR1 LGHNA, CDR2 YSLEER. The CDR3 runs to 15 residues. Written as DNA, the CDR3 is TGCGCCAGCAGCCAAGATGGGGGCAGCAAAAACATTCAGTACTTC. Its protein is CASSQDGGSKNIQYF.

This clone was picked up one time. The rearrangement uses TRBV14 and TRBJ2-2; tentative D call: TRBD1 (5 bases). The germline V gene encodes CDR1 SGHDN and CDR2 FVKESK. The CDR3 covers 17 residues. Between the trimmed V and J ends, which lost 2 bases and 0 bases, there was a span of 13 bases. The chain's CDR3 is CASSQRLGQTNTGELFF. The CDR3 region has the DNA TGTGCCAGCAGCCAACGGTTGGGGCAGACGAACACCGGGGAGCTGTTTTTT.

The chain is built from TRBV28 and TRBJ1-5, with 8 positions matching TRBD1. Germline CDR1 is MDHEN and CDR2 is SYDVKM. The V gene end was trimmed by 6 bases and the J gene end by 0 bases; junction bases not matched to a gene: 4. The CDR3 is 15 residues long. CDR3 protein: CASSSDRDSNQPQHF. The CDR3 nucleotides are TGTGCCAGCAGCTCGGACAGGGATAGCAATCAGCCCCAGCATTTT.